The T cell receptor (beta chain) described here comes from a study of T cell changes during pregnancy in multiple sclerosis. The repertoire was sequenced with immunoSEQ multiplex PCR; TCRdb's copy has only in-frame clones and lacks some. The sample lists 42,000 or so clones; 90% were seen once. In germline, CDR1 is SGDLS, CDR2 YYNGEE. V shed 0 bases and J shed 0 bases, with 10 bases lying between them. This CDR3 has 15 residues. The chain is built from TRBV9 and TRBJ2-7, with a possible D match to TRBD1 (6 bases). This receptor was identified in a female donor with multiple sclerosis, enrolled in a pregnancy study. This sample comprised CD8+ T cells from peripheral blood mononuclear cells, obtained in the first trimester of pregnancy. The CDR3 nucleotides are TGTGCCAGCAGCGTAGCGCAGGGGATCTCCTACGAGCAGTACTTC. Translating it yields CASSVAQGISYEQYF.